The clone carrying this T cell receptor (beta chain) showed up just a few times. With V trimmed by 2 bases and J by 4 bases, 10 bases remained unmatched. CDR3 length: 15 residues. Germline assignment: CDR1 GTSNPN and CDR2 SVGIG (reference sequence). This sample is drawn from a study of technical replicates of blood from several donors. The data were produced by immunoSEQ multiplex PCR, yet TCRdb's version contains in-frame clones alone and is incomplete. Of 55,000 to 70,000 clones in the sample, over 85% were seen once. Sequencing was performed on PBMCs. The chain has TRBV30 and TRBJ1-2, with 7 nucleotides matching TRBD1. This clonotype originated in a human donor in good health. Some clones in this sample may be carry-over from other donors' samples. CDR3 sequence: CAWSFEGAQTYGYTF. The CDR3 DNA reads TGTGCCTGGAGTTTCGAGGGGGCTCAGACCTATGGCTACACCTTC.